This T cell receptor beta chain comes out of a study of CD8+CD57+ T cells in acquired aplastic anemia. Overall study findings and caveats: Controls did not differ significantly from patients in CD8+ Simpson's diversity. Nearly 30 CD8+ CDR3 sequences were shared between patients and controls.

This clonotype was recorded at least ten times. Its antigen is not known. The template for TCR beta VDJ and CDR3 sequence profiling was genomic DNA. TCRdb independently ran MiXCR on the reads; one entry per CDR3 protein. The sample holds about 250,000 distinct CDR3 sequences, 40% to 50% seen once. Sequenced patients had shown CD8+CD57+ cell expansion by flow cytometry. V trimming: 4 bases; J trimming: 8 bases; junction bases outside the gene matches: 10. CDR1 and CDR2 from the germline V gene are SEHNR and FQNEAQ (reference sequence). The CDR3 loop spans 15 amino acids. The TCR sequence derives from a human donor with aplastic anemia. What was sequenced was sorted CD4+, CD8+, or CD8+CD57+ T cells (not recorded which) from PBMCs. V usage is TRBV7-9 and J usage is TRBJ1-4; 7 bases fit TRBD1. The CDR3 reads CASSSPRGEDEKLFF. Written as DNA, the CDR3 is TGTGCCAGCAGCTCCCCCAGGGGGGAGGACGAAAAACTGTTTTTT.